These 27 T cell receptor beta chains share one sample of origin, sequenced in a study of T cell responses to AZD1222 COVID-19 vaccine (dated by TCRdb to about 2021). The time point label here, explained by the study, means: baseline before first vaccination. The treatment or condition label on this specimen signifies: meningococcal conjugate vaccine given as trial control. Libraries were made using the immunoSEQ multiplex PCR assay. What TCRdb holds here is the immuneACCESS table cut down to in-frame rearrangements. Part of the clones is not present; checked against another copy, under half of the missing clones reflect an unresolved V gene, and the others are unexplained. This sample gives about 150,000 clones in total; around 89% of them show up just once. The ten largest clones add up to about 3.4% of the sample. The sample in question was peripheral blood, obtained on day 0 of MenACWY control vaccination. All receptors come from an adult in good health.

The genes are TRBV7-9 and TRBJ1-1; 7 bases are shared with TRBD1. V gave up 6 bases and J gave up 3 bases; unmatched junction bases: 7. Germline values: CDR1 SEHNR, CDR2 FQNEAQ (reference sequence). The CDR3 runs 14 residues. DNA of the CDR3: TGTGCCAGCAGTCCAACTACAGGGGACACTGAAGCTTTCTTT. Residues: CASSPTTGDTEAFF.

The rearrangement links TRBV19 to TRBJ1-2; 8 nucleotides align to TRBD1. Germline-derived CDR1 and CDR2 are LNHDA and SQIVND (reference sequence). This CDR3 has 15 residues. The trim removed 6 bases at V and 7 bases at J, leaving 13 bases unmatched. In DNA, the CDR3 is TGTGCCAGTAGAATACTTCCGGGACAGGAGGTTGGCTACACCTTC. It encodes CASRILPGQEVGYTF.

The chain uses TRBV18 and TRBJ2-7, with D perhaps TRBD1 or TRBD2 (7 bases each). V was cut by 3 bases and J by 6 bases, with 12 bases left in between. CDR1 is KGHSH, CDR2 LQKENI, per germline. This CDR3 has 13 residues. CDR3 in DNA: TGTGCCAGCTCACCCGACAGGGAGGGCGAGCAGTACTTC. It codes for CASSPDREGEQYF.

This clone was found a few times. The chain couples TRBV5-5 to TRBJ1-5; tentative D call: TRBD1 (5 bases). Germline lookup yields CDR1 SGHKS and CDR2 YYEKEE (reference sequence). This CDR3 is 15 amino acids long. The ends were cut back, 1 base at V and 3 bases at J, with 11 bases in the middle. CDR3 in DNA: TGTGCCAGCAGCTTGCTGCGACAGCTCAATCAGCCCCAGCATTTT. This translates into CASSLLRQLNQPQHF.

The V gene is TRBV3-1 (or the pseudogene TRBV3-2), the J gene TRBJ2-3; D remains ambiguous. CDR3 length: 14 residues. V lost 4 bases and J 0 bases, leaving 8 bases between the germline ends. Germline V gene data show CDR1 as LGHDT and CDR2 as YNNKEL (reference sequence). CDR3 loop: CASSRLQSTDTQYF. The CDR3 region has the DNA TGTGCCAGCAGCCGGCTGCAGAGCACAGATACGCAGTATTTT.

The chain combines TRBV11-2 with TRBJ1-1; D gene uncertain. The V and J ends lost 7 bases and 5 bases respectively, with 17 bases between them. The CDR3 has 14 amino acids. Germline CDR1 reads SGHAT; CDR2 reads FQNNGV. CDR3 coding DNA: TGTGCCAGCACCTTGGGCCTCAGTTGGACTGAAGCTTTCTTT. Protein product: CASTLGLSWTEAFF.

The V gene is TRBV10-3, the J gene TRBJ1-1; 10 bases map to TRBD1. V trimming: 4 bases; J trimming: 10 bases; junction bases outside the gene matches: 15. The CDR3 is 16 amino acids. Germline loops: CDR1 ENHRY, CDR2 SYGVKD. The CDR3 sequence is CAISGRDRGFPVGAFF. The CDR3 nucleotides read TGTGCCATCAGTGGCCGGGACAGGGGATTCCCTGTTGGAGCTTTCTTT.

J is TRBJ1-1 and V is TRBV11-3; D is unresolved. Trimming cost V 8 bases and J 2 bases, with 18 bases left between them. Germline V lookup: CDR1 SGHNT, CDR2 YENEEA. This CDR3 has 15 amino acids. The CDR3 sequence is CASVPYEGLNTEAFF. CDR3 in DNA: TGTGCCAGCGTACCCTACGAGGGATTAAACACTGAAGCTTTCTTT. Full variable domain (outside the CDR3, taken from reference TRBV11-3 and TRBJ1-1): EAGVVQSPRYKIIEKKQPVAFWCNPISGHNTLYWYLQNLGQGPELLIRYENEEAVDDSQLPKDRFSAERLKGVDSTLKIQPAELGDSAVYLCASVPYEGLNTEAFFGQGTRLTVV.

This clone was found once. This rearrangement joins TRBV5-4 to TRBJ1-2; possibly TRBD1 for D (6 bases). V lost 1 base, J lost 4 bases, and 11 bases lay in between. This CDR3 is built from 14 residues. Germline values: CDR1 SGHNT, CDR2 YYREEE (reference sequence). The CDR3 region has the DNA TGTGCCAGCAGCTTGAATACAGGGCGCTATGGCTACACCTTC. Protein sequence: CASSLNTGRYGYTF.

For this clone: This same CDR3 is encoded by further DNA sequences in the sample. The chain joins TRBV5-1 to TRBJ1-3; D not resolved. This CDR3 is built from 13 residues. Germline V gives CDR1 SGHRS, CDR2 YFSETQ. Deletions cut 5 bases from V and 0 bases from J, with 6 bases between. CDR3 sequence reads: CASSLDSGNTIYF. Written as DNA, the CDR3 is TGCGCCAGCAGTCTGGACTCTGGAAACACCATATATTTT. Combining the CDR3 with reference TRBV5-1 and TRBJ1-3 gives the whole variable domain KAGVTQTPRYLIKTRGQQVTLSCSPISGHRSVSWYQQTPGQGLQFLFEYFSETQRNKGNFPGRFSGRQFSNSRSEMNVSTLELGDSALYLCASSLDSGNTIYFGEGSWLTVV.

V and J are TRBV5-1 and TRBJ1-5; maybe TRBD1 (6 bases). The CDR3 length is 15 residues. Looked up from germline, CDR1 is SGHRS and CDR2 is YFSETQ. Trimming shortened V by 0 bases and J by 4 bases, and 11 bases separated the two germline ends. This chain's CDR3 is CASSLEGQGNQPQHF. DNA of the CDR3: TGCGCCAGCAGCTTGGAGGGGCAGGGGAATCAGCCCCAGCATTTT. The whole variable domain, filled in from reference TRBV5-1 and TRBJ1-5, reads KAGVTQTPRYLIKTRGQQVTLSCSPISGHRSVSWYQQTPGQGLQFLFEYFSETQRNKGNFPGRFSGRQFSNSRSEMNVSTLELGDSALYLCASSLEGQGNQPQHFGDGTRLSIL.

The chain is built from TRBV28 and TRBJ1-1; D perhaps matches TRBD1 (6 bases). Per the germline V gene, CDR1 is MDHEN and CDR2 is SYDVKM. This CDR3 comprises 15 residues. V lost 7 bases, J lost 1 base, and 16 bases lay in between. CDR3 protein: CASTGGAHQNTEAFF. The DNA of the CDR3 is TGTGCCAGCACCGGGGGGGCCCACCAGAACACTGAAGCTTTCTTT. Full variable domain (missing parts from reference TRBV28 and TRBJ1-1): DVKVTQSSRYLVKRTGEKVFLECVQDMDHENMFWYRQDPGLGLRLIYFSYDVKMKEKGDIPEGYSVSREKKERFSLILESASTNQTSMYLCASTGGAHQNTEAFFGQGTRLTVV.

The V call is TRBV13, the J call TRBJ2-2; D uncertain. CDR3 length: 14 residues. Trimming removed 3 bases from V and 2 bases from J, with 7 bases in between. Germline V gene sequence: CDR1 PRHDT, CDR2 FYEKMQ (reference sequence). The CDR3 sequence is CASSLGPNTGELFF. CDR3 nucleotides: TGTGCCAGCAGCTTGGGTCCTAACACCGGGGAGCTGTTTTTT.

This clone was seen more than once but under ten times. The chain carries TRBV27 and TRBJ1-2, with a weak D call TRBD1 (5 bases). V dropped 0 bases and J dropped 1 base, with 12 bases sitting between them. Germline CDR1 reads MNHEY; CDR2 reads SMNVEV (reference sequence). The CDR3 extends over 16 amino acids. The CDR3 loop reads CASSLSGPLLNYGYTF. The CDR3 DNA reads TGTGCCAGCAGTTTATCGGGACCGCTACTTAACTATGGCTACACCTTC.

Here the CDR3 reads CASRSQADTQYF. As DNA, the CDR3 is TGTGCCAGCAGAAGCCAGGCAGATACGCAGTATTTT. J is TRBJ2-3 and V is TRBV6-5, with no clear D. Germline loops: CDR1 MNHEY, CDR2 SVGAGI. The V and J ends lost 6 bases and 4 bases respectively, with 8 bases between them. The CDR3 spans 12 residues.

This chain uses TRBV19 with TRBJ2-7, with 9 bases fitting TRBD1. This CDR3 contains 14 residues. Germline V lookup: CDR1 LNHDA, CDR2 SQIVND (reference sequence). J lost 7 bases, V lost 5 bases, and 9 bases had no gene match. In DNA form, the CDR3 reads TGTGCCAGTAGTTTTTCCGGGACAGGGTGGGAGCAGTACTTC. Translation gives CASSFSGTGWEQYF.

The rearrangement joins TRBV7-3 to TRBJ2-3, with D possibly TRBD2 on 6 matching bases. Per germline, CDR1 SGHTA and CDR2 FQGTGA. The CDR3 covers 13 residues. The germline V and J ends were trimmed by 11 bases and 4 bases, with 16 bases remaining between them. The CDR3 protein is CACATSSADTQYF. Written as DNA, the CDR3 is TGTGCCTGTGCCACTAGCAGCGCAGATACGCAGTATTTT. The whole variable domain, filled in from reference TRBV7-3 and TRBJ2-3, reads GAGVSQTPSNKVTEKGKYVELRCDPISGHTALYWYRQSLGQGPEFLIYFQGTGAADDSGLPNDRFFAVRPEGSVSTLKIQRTERGDSAVYLCACATSSADTQYFGPGTRLTVL.

This clone was recorded a few times. The chain recombines TRBV3-1 (or the pseudogene TRBV3-2) with TRBJ1-5; D is unresolved. There are 13 residues in the CDR3. V was cut by 4 bases and J by 5 bases, with 9 bases left in between. Germline CDR1 is LGHDT and CDR2 is YNNKEL (reference sequence). As DNA, the CDR3 is TGTGCCAGCAGCCCCACGTACGATCAGCCCCAGCATTTT. Translating gives CASSPTYDQPQHF.

V and J are TRBV5-6 and TRBJ1-4; D call uncertain. Trimming pared 4 bases from V and 5 bases from J, leaving 18 bases between. The CDR3 is 16 amino acids. Germline CDR1 is SGHDT and CDR2 is YYEEEE. CDR3 loop: CASSPTVREANEKLFF. The DNA for the CDR3 is TGTGCCAGCAGCCCTACGGTGAGGGAGGCGAATGAAAAACTGTTTTTT. The full variable domain, in which reference TRBV5-6 and TRBJ1-4 provide the parts outside the CDR3, is DAGVTQSPTHLIKTRGQQVTLRCSPKSGHDTVSWYQQALGQGPQFIFQYYEEEERQRGNFPDRFSGHQFPNYSSELNVNALLLGDSALYLCASSPTVREANEKLFFGSGTQLSVL.

This chain connects TRBV11-3 to TRBJ2-1, with 11 bases identical to TRBD1. Trimming removed 5 bases from V and 7 bases from J; junction bases left unmatched: 7. The CDR3 is 15 residues long. The germline V gene encodes CDR1 SGHNT and CDR2 YENEEA. DNA for the CDR3: TGTGCCAGCAGCAAAGGACAGGGGGCGGGAAATGAGCAGTTCTTC. The encoded protein is CASSKGQGAGNEQFF.

This clone has a single count. The rearrangement joins TRBV6-5 to TRBJ2-5, with 7 bases aligning to TRBD2. Germline-derived CDR1 and CDR2 are MNHEY and SVGAGI. The trim removed 6 bases at V and 6 bases at J, leaving 10 bases unmatched. The CDR3 contains 14 residues. CDR3 loop: CASRWGGVRKTQYF. The CDR3 nucleotides are TGTGCCAGCAGGTGGGGGGGAGTGAGGAAGACCCAGTACTTC.

The chain employs TRBV6-2 or TRBV6-3 and TRBJ2-1, with 9 bases lining up with TRBD1. V gave up 1 base and J gave up 2 bases; unmatched junction bases: 3. CDR1 MNHEY and CDR2 SVGEGT come from the germline V gene. The CDR3 sequence is 16 residues long. This CDR3 is CASSYLGTGPYNEQFF. The CDR3 nucleotides read TGTGCCAGCAGTTACTTAGGGACAGGGCCCTACAATGAGCAGTTCTTC.

CDR3 region: CASRQGAVETQYF. In DNA, the CDR3 is TGTGCCAGTAGGCAGGGGGCGGTGGAGACCCAGTACTTC. The V gene is TRBV19, the J gene TRBJ2-5; 8 bases fit TRBD1. The ends lost 6 bases at V and 5 bases at J; junction bases unmatched: 5. The CDR3 totals 13 residues. Germline assignment: CDR1 LNHDA and CDR2 SQIVND (reference sequence).

The chain has TRBV7-6 and TRBJ2-2; no clear D gene. CDR1 SGHVS and CDR2 FNYEAQ come from the germline V gene. The CDR3 covers 17 residues. With 1 base removed from V and 1 base from J, the gap between germline ends came to 13 bases. The CDR3 reads CASSLGSQHLNTGELFF. The CDR3 region has the DNA TGTGCCAGCAGCTTAGGAAGCCAGCATCTGAACACCGGGGAGCTGTTTTTT.

This clone was recorded a few times. The chain uses TRBV19 and TRBJ2-2; tentatively, D is TRBD1 (5 bases). This CDR3 comprises 14 residues. CDR1 and CDR2 from the germline V gene are LNHDA and SQIVND (reference sequence). Trimming left V 3 bases short and J 9 bases short, with 14 bases between. For the CDR3, the DNA is TGTGCCAGTAGTATGTGGCAGGGTCGTAGGGAGCTGTTTTTT. Its protein product is CASSMWQGRRELFF.

The chain employs TRBV6-5 and TRBJ1-1; no definite D call. Trimming removed 0 bases from V and 11 bases from J, with 10 bases in between. The CDR3 has 12 residues. Germline lookup yields CDR1 MNHEY and CDR2 SVGAGI. As DNA, the CDR3 is TGTGCCAGCAGTTACTCTAGATTCCCTGCTTTCTTT. Its translation: CASSYSRFPAFF.

The count of this clone is one. The chain combines TRBV4-3 with TRBJ1-2; D not resolved. The CDR3 extends over 15 amino acids. CDR1 LGHNA and CDR2 YSLEER come from the germline V gene. The V gene lost 0 bases and the J gene lost 1 base, with 9 bases spanning the gap. CDR3 residues: CASSQEGGFNYGYTF. The CDR3 nucleotides are TGCGCCAGCAGCCAAGAGGGAGGATTTAACTATGGCTACACCTTC.